What follows are 7 T cell receptor beta chains derived from one specimen sequenced in a study of blood T cell repertoires in COVID-19. TCRdb keeps only in-frame clones here, not all; method: immunoSEQ multiplex PCR. The table has about 100,000 clones, approximately 92% seen once; the top ten hold 4.5% to 6%. The sequencing input was peripheral blood. The receptors stem from a man aged 65 to 79 with acute or convalescent COVID-19.

V is TRBV18 and J is TRBJ1-4, with D perhaps TRBD1 (6 bases). In germline, CDR1 is KGHSH, CDR2 LQKENI. CDR3 size: 13 residues. The V and J ends lost 8 bases and 6 bases respectively, with 13 bases between them. CDR3 nucleotides: TGTGCCAGCCAGTGGACAGAAGATGAAAAACTGTTTTTT. Amino acids: CASQWTEDEKLFF. The full variable domain, its missing parts supplied by reference TRBV18 and TRBJ1-4, is NAGVMQNPRHLVRRRGQEARLRCSPMKGHSHVYWYRQLPEEGLKFMVYLQKENIIDESGMPKERFSAEFPKEGPSILRIQQVVRGDSAAYFCASQWTEDEKLFFGSGTQLSVL.

V usage is TRBV7-6 and J usage is TRBJ2-3; D uncertain. This CDR3 is built from 13 residues. Trimming left V 2 bases short and J 3 bases short, with 6 bases between. Germline CDR1 is SGHVS and CDR2 is FNYEAQ. The CDR3 region is CASSLIPTDTQYF. DNA for the CDR3: TGTGCCAGCAGCTTAATCCCTACAGATACGCAGTATTTT.

V and J are TRBV2 and TRBJ1-1; D not resolved. The CDR3 has 16 residues. Germline values: CDR1 SNHLY, CDR2 FYNNEI. V lost 0 bases and J lost 5, with 16 bases in between. The CDR3 nucleotides are TGTGCCAGCAGTGAAGCCGGACGTCCGGGAAGGACTGAAGCTTTCTTT. Protein: CASSEAGRPGRTEAFF.

This chain connects TRBV7-3 to TRBJ1-6; D unclear. CDR1 is SGHTA, CDR2 FQGTGA, per germline. With 0 bases removed from V and 7 bases from J, the gap between germline ends came to 13 bases. CDR3 length equals 16 residues. In DNA, the CDR3 is TGTGCCAGCAGCTTAACTCCCAAGAGAACGAATTCACCCCTCCACTTT. As protein: CASSLTPKRTNSPLHF.

The chain employs TRBV7-2 and TRBJ1-3; TRBD1 matches at 7 bases. The germline gives CDR1 SGHTA, CDR2 FQGNSA. The CDR3 spans 16 residues. V lost 6 bases and J lost 7; bases outside the gene matches: 15. CDR3 DNA sequence: TGTGCCAGCAGGGGACAGCCCGTAAATCTGGACAACACCATATATTTT. Amino acids: CASRGQPVNLDNTIYF.

DNA for the CDR3: TGTGCCAGCAGTTCATCGGGAGGGCCTTCCTACGAGCAGTACTTC. This codes for CASSSSGGPSYEQYF. The chain links TRBV6-6 to TRBJ2-7, with 8 bases lining up with TRBD2. This CDR3 has 15 amino acids. CDR1 and CDR2 from the germline V gene are MNHNY and SVGAGI (reference sequence). The V and J ends lost 4 bases and 1 base, in that order; junction bases with no gene match: 6.

The chain has TRBV27 and TRBJ2-2; D is unclear. The germline gives CDR1 MNHEY, CDR2 SMNVEV (reference sequence). V was shortened by 7 bases and J by 6 bases, with 9 bases between the two germline ends. CDR3 size: 12 residues. The CDR3 reads CASKLVSGELFF. CDR3 DNA sequence: TGTGCCAGCAAACTGGTCTCCGGGGAGCTGTTTTTT.